Below, 8 T cell receptor beta chains from the same sample are listed, as sequenced in a study of T cells in localized non-small cell lung cancer. TCRdb keeps only in-frame clones here, not all; method: immunoSEQ multiplex PCR. The profile shows about 8,000 clones, approximately 87% of them singletons. The sample consisted of peripheral blood, taken before any cancer treatment. These TCRs come from a male donor aged 60 or older with stage III lung adenocarcinoma.

The chain couples TRBV4-2 to TRBJ1-4; 10 nucleotides align to TRBD1. This CDR3 has 16 residues. Germline V lookup: CDR1 LGHNA, CDR2 YNFKEQ. V lost 4 bases and J lost 6; bases outside the gene matches: 8. CDR3 amino acids: CASSLPGDRGYEKLFF. The CDR3 coding sequence is TGTGCCAGCAGCCTCCCAGGGGACAGGGGTTATGAAAAACTGTTTTTT.

The chain carries TRBV10-1 and TRBJ1-2; the D is unclear. The V gene's germline CDR1 is WNHNN and CDR2 SYGVQD (reference sequence). Trimming removed 5 bases at V and 4 bases at J, with 14 bases between. CDR3 length equals 14 residues. The CDR3 spells CASSSEDTPYGYTF. In DNA form, the CDR3 reads TGCGCCAGCAGTTCGGAGGATACCCCCTATGGCTACACCTTC.

This clone was seen only a few times. The chain uses TRBV6-4 and TRBJ2-6; no firm D call. The V gene lost 3 bases and the J gene lost 0 bases, with 18 bases spanning the gap. The CDR3 totals 19 residues. Germline CDR1 is MRHNA and CDR2 is SNTAGT. The CDR3 loop is CASSEALGSAVSGANVLTF. CDR3 DNA sequence: TGTGCCAGCAGTGAGGCCCTGGGCAGCGCGGTCTCTGGGGCCAACGTCCTGACTTTC.

The chain is built from TRBV6-1 and TRBJ2-7; 7 nucleotides align to TRBD1. CDR1 is MNHNS and CDR2 is SASEGT in the germline V gene. CDR3 size: 13 residues. V shed 9 bases, J shed 3 bases, and the junction held 8 bases outside the gene matches. For the CDR3, the DNA is TGTGCCAGTACCCGGGACAGATACTACGAGCAGTACTTC. Amino acid sequence: CASTRDRYYEQYF.

This clone was recorded only once. CDR3 residues: CASSSGASRDFYEQYF. CDR3 bases: TGTGCCAGCAGCTCGGGGGCTAGCAGAGATTTCTACGAGCAGTACTTC. The V and J genes are TRBV5-8 and TRBJ2-7; TRBD1 or TRBD2 may be the D gene (6 bases each). The ends were cut back, 3 bases at V and 3 bases at J, with 19 bases in the middle. There are 16 residues in the CDR3. Germline lookup yields CDR1 SGHTS and CDR2 YDEGEE.

This clone was detected only a few times. The V and J genes are TRBV7-6 and TRBJ2-7; 9 positions agree with TRBD2. Germline values: CDR1 SGHVS, CDR2 FNYEAQ. Trimming cost V 5 bases and J 2 bases; bases outside gene matches: 4. This CDR3 spans 14 amino acids. The CDR3 coding sequence is TGTGCCAGCAGCGCGCGGGGGGGCGCCTACGAGCAGTACTTC. Translating it yields CASSARGGAYEQYF.

The chain has TRBV7-9 and TRBJ2-3; no clear D gene. The germline V and J ends were trimmed by 3 bases and 3 bases, with 7 bases remaining between them. The V gene's germline CDR1 is SEHNR and CDR2 FQNEAQ (reference sequence). This CDR3 contains 13 residues. The CDR3 loop reads CASSFDGTDTQYF. The CDR3 nucleotides are TGTGCCAGCAGCTTCGACGGGACAGATACGCAGTATTTT.

Within the sample, this clone is large. This chain connects TRBV28 to TRBJ2-3, with TRBD2 matching over 7 bases. Trimming removed 3 bases from V and 2 bases from J; junction bases left unmatched: 14. Germline-derived CDR1 and CDR2 are MDHEN and SYDVKM. The CDR3 extends over 18 amino acids. The CDR3, as DNA: TGTGCCAGCAGTTTGCTCCGCGGGAGTATTGGAGACACAGATACGCAGTATTTT. This encodes CASSLLRGSIGDTDTQYF.